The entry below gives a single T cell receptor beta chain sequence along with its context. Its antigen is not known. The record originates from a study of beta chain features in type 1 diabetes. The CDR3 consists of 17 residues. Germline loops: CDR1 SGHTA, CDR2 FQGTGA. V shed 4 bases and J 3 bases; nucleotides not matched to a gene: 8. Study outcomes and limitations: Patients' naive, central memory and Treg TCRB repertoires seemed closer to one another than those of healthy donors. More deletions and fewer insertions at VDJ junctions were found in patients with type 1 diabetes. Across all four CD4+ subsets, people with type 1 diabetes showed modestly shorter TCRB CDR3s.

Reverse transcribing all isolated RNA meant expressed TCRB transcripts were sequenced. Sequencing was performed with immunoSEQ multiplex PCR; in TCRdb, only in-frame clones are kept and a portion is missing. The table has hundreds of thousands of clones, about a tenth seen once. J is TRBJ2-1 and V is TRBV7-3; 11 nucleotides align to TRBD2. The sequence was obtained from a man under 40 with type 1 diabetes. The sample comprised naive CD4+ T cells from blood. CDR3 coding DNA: TGTGCCAGCAGCTCGACCGCCCTAGCGGGGGGCTACAATGAGCAGTTCTTC. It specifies CASSSTALAGGYNEQFF.